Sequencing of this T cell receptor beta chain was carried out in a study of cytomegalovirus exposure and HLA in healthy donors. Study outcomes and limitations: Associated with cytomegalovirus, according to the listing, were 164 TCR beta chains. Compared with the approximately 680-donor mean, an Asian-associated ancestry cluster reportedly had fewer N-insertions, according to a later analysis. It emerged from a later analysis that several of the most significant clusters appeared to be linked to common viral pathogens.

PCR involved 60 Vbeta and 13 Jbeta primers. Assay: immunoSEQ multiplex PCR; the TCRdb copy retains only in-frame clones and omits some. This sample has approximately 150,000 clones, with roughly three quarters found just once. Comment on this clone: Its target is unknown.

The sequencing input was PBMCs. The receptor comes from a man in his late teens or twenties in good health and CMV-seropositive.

DNA of the CDR3: TGCGCCAGCAGCCCTTTCAGGGGAGTACGGGCCGATGGCTACACCTTC. Residues: CASSPFRGVRADGYTF. The chain joins TRBV4-1 to TRBJ1-2; tentatively, D is TRBD1 (6 bases). V gave up 4 bases and J gave up 6 bases, with 21 bases separating them. The CDR3 runs to 16 residues. CDR1 is MGHRA and CDR2 is YSYEKL in the germline V gene.